What follows are 18 T cell receptor beta chains derived from one specimen sequenced in a study of cytomegalovirus exposure and HLA in healthy donors. Method: immunoSEQ multiplex PCR; TCRdb's copy keeps in-frame clones and lacks some. The table records tens of thousands of clones, roughly 96% of them present only once. The specimen was PBMCs. All receptors derive from a man between 18 and 35 years old in good health and CMV-seronegative.

This chain joins TRBV7-9 and TRBJ2-2; TRBD2 agrees at 11 bases. Germline loops: CDR1 SEHNR, CDR2 FQNEAQ (reference sequence). The CDR3 is 17 residues long. V lost 3 bases, J lost 4 bases, and 7 bases stayed unmatched. This CDR3 reads CASSLERGTSGTGELFF. CDR3 in DNA: TGTGCCAGCAGCTTGGAACGGGGGACTAGCGGCACCGGGGAGCTGTTTTTT.

Regarding this clone: Other DNA sequences in the sample encode the same CDR3. The J gene is TRBJ1-1, the V gene TRBV7-9, with TRBD1 as a possible D gene (5 bases). Germline V gene sequence: CDR1 SEHNR, CDR2 FQNEAQ (reference sequence). Deletions cut 3 bases from V and 1 base from J, with 9 bases between. This CDR3 comprises 14 residues. CDR3 DNA sequence: TGTGCCAGCAGCTTGGGGCAGGGGAACACTGAAGCTTTCTTT. This sequence encodes CASSLGQGNTEAFF.

The CDR3 sequence is CASTGGPGTGELFF. The CDR3, as DNA: TGTGCCAGCACTGGCGGCCCGGGCACCGGGGAGCTGTTTTTT. The J gene is TRBJ2-2, the V gene TRBV28; D is undetermined. There are 14 residues in the CDR3. Germline CDR1 MDHEN, CDR2 SYDVKM. The V and J ends lost 7 bases and 4 bases respectively, with 13 bases between them.

J is TRBJ1-4 and V is TRBV7-9, with 7 bases aligning to TRBD1. V lost 0 bases and J lost 5; bases outside the gene matches: 3. The CDR3 contains 15 residues. Germline V CDR1 and CDR2: SEHNR, FQNEAQ (reference sequence). The CDR3 DNA sequence: TGTGCCAGCAGCTTAGCCTCAGGGGGGAATGAAAAACTGTTTTTT. Amino acids: CASSLASGGNEKLFF.

The CDR3 reads CASSEVRDSYNSPLHF. The DNA for the CDR3 is TGTGCCAGCAGTGAAGTTCGGGACAGTTATAATTCACCCCTCCACTTT. V is TRBV2 and J is TRBJ1-6; 7 bases fit TRBD1. The V and J ends lost 1 base and 4 bases, in that order; junction bases with no gene match: 4. CDR3 size: 16 residues. Germline V lookup: CDR1 SNHLY, CDR2 FYNNEI. The complete variable domain, with remaining parts taken from reference TRBV2 and TRBJ1-6, reads EPEVTQTPSHQVTQMGQEVILRCVPISNHLYFYWYRQILGQKVEFLVSFYNNEISEKSEIFDDQFSVERPDGSNFTLKIRSTKLEDSAMYFCASSEVRDSYNSPLHFGNGTRLTVT.

The V and J genes are TRBV6-6 and TRBJ1-4; D not certain. CDR3 length: 15 amino acids. Germline-derived CDR1 and CDR2 are MNHNY and SVGAGI (reference sequence). V was cut by 6 bases and J by 8 bases, with 19 bases left in between. The CDR3 DNA follows: TGTGCCAGCAGAACGGCAGGAAGTAGTAGAGAAAAACTGTTTTTT. Protein product: CASRTAGSSREKLFF.

This chain links TRBV5-4 with TRBJ2-7; 8 bases align to TRBD1. The germline CDR1 and CDR2 sequences are SGHNT and YYREEE (reference sequence). This CDR3 spans 13 amino acids. V lost 3 bases to trimming and J lost 6 bases; unmatched junction nucleotides: 5. CDR3 in DNA: TGTGCCAGCAGCTCGGACAGGGTCAGCGAGCAGTACTTC. Its protein is CASSSDRVSEQYF.

The chain uses TRBV10-3 and TRBJ1-2; no firm D call. The CDR3 is 13 amino acids. V dropped 0 bases and J dropped 8 bases, with 10 bases sitting between them. Germline V lookup: CDR1 ENHRY, CDR2 SYGVKD. Written as DNA, the CDR3 is TGTGCCATCAGTGAGTCTAGTTCGGGAGGCTACACCTTC. Protein product: CAISESSSGGYTF.

CDR3 protein: CASSHPGTAAYEQYF. CDR3 coding DNA: TGTGCCAGCAGCCATCCCGGGACAGCCGCCTACGAGCAGTACTTC. The V gene is TRBV4-2, the J gene TRBJ2-7, with 7 bases that match TRBD1. Germline CDR1 reads LGHNA; CDR2 reads YNFKEQ. The CDR3 has 15 amino acids. J lost 2 bases, V lost 3 bases, and 7 bases had no gene match.

This clone was observed once. V is TRBV6-6 and J is TRBJ1-2; TRBD1 is a possible D gene (5 bases). V lost 0 bases and J lost 0, with 8 bases in between. The CDR3 consists of 15 residues. From germline, CDR1 is MNHNY and CDR2 SVGAGI (reference sequence). CDR3 DNA: TGTGCCAGCAGTTACTCTCAGGGCACTAACTATGGCTACACCTTC. This sequence encodes CASSYSQGTNYGYTF.

This rearrangement joins TRBV7-2 to TRBJ2-2, with D possibly matching TRBD2 (6 bases). CDR1 is SGHTA, CDR2 FQGNSA, per germline. V was cut by 5 bases and J by 7 bases, with 14 bases left in between. CDR3 length: 14 residues. The CDR3 spells CASSPPVSGGELFF. CDR3 nucleotides: TGTGCCAGCAGCCCCCCCGTTAGCGGCGGGGAGCTGTTTTTT. Filled out from reference TRBV7-2 and TRBJ2-2, the complete variable domain reads GAGVSQSPSNKVTEKGKDVELRCDPISGHTALYWYRQSLGQGLEFLIYFQGNSAPDKSGLPSDRFSAERTGGSVSTLTIQRTQQEDSAVYLCASSPPVSGGELFFGEGSRLTVL.

The V call is TRBV6-5, the J call TRBJ2-5, with TRBD1 as a possible D gene (5 bases). Trimming cost V 6 bases and J 4 bases, with 12 bases left between them. This CDR3 is built from 13 residues. Germline V lookup: CDR1 MNHEY, CDR2 SVGAGI. In DNA, the CDR3 is TGTGCCAGCAGGCCGGACATCCTAGAGACCCAGTACTTC. Translation: CASRPDILETQYF.

This clone was seen once. This chain joins TRBV11-3 and TRBJ1-1; TRBD1 matches 7 bases. The germline CDR1 and CDR2 sequences are SGHNT and YENEEA. V trimming: 0 bases; J trimming: 4 bases; junction bases outside the gene matches: 2. The CDR3 has 14 residues. The CDR3 sequence: CASSLDQGGTEAFF. The CDR3 DNA reads TGTGCCAGCAGCTTAGATCAGGGGGGCACTGAAGCTTTCTTT.

This clone was seen a single time. The chain uses TRBV9 and TRBJ1-1, with 7 bases fitting TRBD1. V lost 0 bases, J lost 5 bases, and 7 bases stayed unmatched. The CDR3 is 15 residues long. Per the germline V gene, CDR1 is SGDLS and CDR2 is YYNGEE. The CDR3 spells CASSVGSGGKTEAFF. CDR3 sequence (DNA): TGTGCCAGCAGCGTAGGATCAGGGGGGAAGACTGAAGCTTTCTTT.

J is TRBJ2-6 and V is TRBV19; D unclear. Deletions cut 4 bases from V and 0 bases from J, with 7 bases between. The germline gives CDR1 LNHDA, CDR2 SQIVND (reference sequence). The CDR3 consists of 15 residues. The CDR3 protein is CASSTGGSGANVLTF. CDR3 DNA sequence: TGTGCCAGTAGTACCGGCGGCTCTGGGGCCAACGTCCTGACTTTC.

This clone has a single count. V is TRBV27 and J is TRBJ2-7; 7 positions match TRBD1. The length of the CDR3 is 13 residues. Germline-derived CDR1 and CDR2 are MNHEY and SMNVEV (reference sequence). V dropped 6 bases and J dropped 4; count of bases not matched to a gene: 6. CDR3: CASRTGTDYEQYF. Written as DNA, the CDR3 is TGTGCCAGCAGAACCGGGACAGATTACGAGCAGTACTTC.

This clone was counted once. V and J are TRBV18 and TRBJ2-3, with 10 bases identical to TRBD1. The CDR3 loop spans 14 amino acids. The trim removed 0 bases at V and 6 bases at J, leaving 0 bases unmatched. From germline, CDR1 is KGHSH and CDR2 LQKENI. CDR3 amino acids: CASSPPGQGDTQYF. CDR3 DNA sequence: TGTGCCAGCTCACCACCGGGACAGGGGGATACGCAGTATTTT.

In its sample, this clone was seen once. The chain links TRBV20-1 to TRBJ2-5; no clear D gene. V gave up 1 base and J gave up 4 bases, with 4 bases separating them. Germline CDR1 reads DFQATT; CDR2 reads SNEGSKA (reference sequence). This CDR3 is built from 11 residues. CDR3 amino acids: CSARVRETQYF. DNA for the CDR3: TGCAGTGCTAGAGTCAGAGAGACCCAGTACTTC.